This paragraph reports one TCR beta chain. Its antigen is currently unknown. This sample is drawn from a study of CD8 T cells in Susac syndrome. V shed 4 bases and J shed 7 bases, with 25 bases lying between them. Germline V gene sequence: CDR1 LNHNV, CDR2 YYDKDF (reference sequence). The CDR3 is 17 residues long. Sequencing of TCR beta was performed on blood CD8+ T cells and on blood CD4+ T cells. Negative isolation was used for CD8+ and CD4+ T cells and FACS enrichment for TEMRA cells. Study results and limitations: The number of individuals included in the study's TCR sequencing and HLA analysis was acknowledged as relatively small.

Reverse transcription used roughly 0.45 to 1 ug RNA and random hexamers. Across 54 Vbeta and 13 Jbeta, immunoSEQ multiplex PCR amplified TCR beta CDR3. Each CDR3 protein is one row after TCRdb ran MiXCR on the immunoSEQ multiplex PCR reads. The data show around 130,000 distinct CDR3 sequences, with roughly 94% seen just once and more than 0.09% held by the top ten. The genes are TRBV15 and TRBJ1-1; TRBD1 is a possible D gene (6 bases). Sample: CD4+ T cells from PBMCs. The sequence came from a human donor in good health. The CDR3 protein is CATSNRVPFAGVVEAFF. Written as DNA, the CDR3 is TGTGCCACCAGCAATAGGGTCCCGTTCGCAGGGGTGGTTGAAGCTTTCTTT.